This is a list of T cell receptor beta chains from one sample in a study of T cells and copy number aberrations in small-cell lung cancer. TCRdb's copy holds only in-frame clones and misses some; the assay was immunoSEQ multiplex PCR. This sample has about 2,400 clones; approximately 79% occur once, and the top ten carry 5.3%. Sequencing used normal tissue next to the tumor. The receptor source for this set is a woman aged 45-60 years with small cell lung cancer. The CDR3 runs from the conserved cysteine through the conserved F or W. A D gene is named only where the DNA matches it firmly. Size values are once, few and many counts, or a class for expanded clones, and some rows have none.

>TRBJ2-5|.|TRBV5-1|.
TGCGCCAGCAGCTTCAAGGCAGGGGCGGGTGAGACCCAGTACTTC
CASSFKAGAGETQYF
>TRBJ2-1|TRBD2|TRBV13|.
TGTGCCAGCAGCTTAGGGGGCGGGAGAGATTACAATGAGCAGTTCTTC
CASSLGGGRDYNEQFF
>TRBJ1-1|.|TRBV5-1|.
TGCGCCAGCAGCTTGGCGGGACCCTCGAACACTGAAGCTTTCTTT
CASSLAGPSNTEAFF
>TRBJ1-1|.|TRBV28|.
TGTGCCAGCGGGGGAGTCGGCACTGAAGCTTTCTTT
CASGGVGTEAFF
>TRBJ2-5|.|TRBV6-5|.
TGTGCCATCCGAGGGGTGAACCAAGAGACCCAGTACTTC
CAIRGVNQETQYF
>TRBJ1-1|.|TRBV28|.
TGTGCCAGCAGTGAGGGTAATACTGAAGCTTTCTTT
CASSEGNTEAFF
>TRBJ2-5|.|TRBV5-8|.
TGTGCCAGCAGCTTAGGGTTAGAGACCCAGTACTTC
CASSLGLETQYF
>TRBJ2-2|TRBD1|TRBV7-9|.
TGTGCCAGCAACCCCAAGGGGGCCCGGGAGCTGTTTTTT
CASNPKGARELFF
>TRBJ1-1|.|TRBV5-5|once
TGTGCCAGCAGCTTCGACCCGGGAGGGGGCACTGAAGCTTTCTTT
CASSFDPGGGTEAFF
>TRBJ1-2|.|TRBV2|few
TGTGCCAGCAGTGAAGGGGAGCGGCATGGCTACACCTTC
CASSEGERHGYTF
>TRBJ1-2|.|TRBV25-1|.
TGTGCCAGCAGTCCCGCCACTAACTATGGCTACACCTTC
CASSPATNYGYTF
>TRBJ1-2|TRBD1|TRBV28|.
TGTGCCAGCAGTTGGGTACAGGGGAGTTCCAACTATGGCTACACCTTC
CASSWVQGSSNYGYTF
>TRBJ1-2|.|TRBV2|once
TGTGCCAGCAGTGGAAGGGACATCTATGGCTACACCTTC
CASSGRDIYGYTF
>TRBJ2-7|TRBD1|TRBV5-1|.
TGCGCCAGCAGCTTGGAACAGGGGTCCTACGAGCAGTACTTC
CASSLEQGSYEQYF
>TRBJ2-1|.|TRBV11-2|.
TGTGCCAGCAGCTTGGACATGAGCTCCTACAATGAGCAGTTCTTC
CASSLDMSSYNEQFF
>TRBJ2-5|TRBD2|TRBV27|once
TGTGCCAGCAGCGCGACTAGCGGGAGAGTTGGAGAGACCCAGTACTTC
CASSATSGRVGETQYF
>TRBJ2-2|TRBD2|TRBV7-2|once
TGTGCCAGCAGCTACCGGCCAGCTAGCGGGGCCACCGGGGAGCTGTTTTTT
CASSYRPASGATGELFF
>TRBJ2-2|TRBD2|TRBV19|.
TGTGCCAGTAGTATCCGGAGCGGGGCCAACACCGGGGAGCTGTTTTTT
CASSIRSGANTGELFF
>TRBJ1-6|.|TRBV5-1|.
TGCGCCAGCAGCTTGGGGCACGGGAGTTATAATTCACCCCTCCACTTT
CASSLGHGSYNSPLHF
>TRBJ2-1|TRBD1|TRBV5-1|.
TGCGCCAGCAGCTTTCCCCGACAGGGGGCTATTATAGATGAGCAGTTCTTC
CASSFPRQGAIIDEQFF
>TRBJ2-3|.|TRBV2|.
TGTGCCAGCAGTCCTCTAGGATCCGTTAGCACAGATACGCAGTATTTT
CASSPLGSVSTDTQYF
>TRBJ2-7|.|TRBV7-9|.
TGTGCCAGCAGCCTCCCGGGTAGCTCCTACGAGCAGTACTTC
CASSLPGSSYEQYF
>TRBJ2-3|.|TRBV29-1|few
TGCAGCGTTGATGGGCCGCTGTCCTCAGATACGCAGTATTTT
CSVDGPLSSDTQYF
>TRBJ1-6|TRBD1|TRBV11-1|.
TGTGCCAGCAGTAAACAGGGGGATTCACCCCTCCACTTT
CASSKQGDSPLHF
>TRBJ1-2|.|TRBV7-6|.
TGTGCCAGCAGCTTATCCACAGGGATGGAGTATGGCTACACCTTC
CASSLSTGMEYGYTF
>TRBJ1-3|TRBD1|TRBV2|.
TGTGCCAGCAGTGAATCGGCAGGGGGAACCATATATTTT
CASSESAGGTIYF
>TRBJ1-1|.|TRBV19|.
TGTGCCAGTAAGTACCCAGGGGACACTGAAGCTTTCTTT
CASKYPGDTEAFF
>TRBJ2-5|.|TRBV2|.
TGTGCCAGCAGGCAGTTGGGGTCAGCGAACCAAGAGACCCAGTACTTC
CASRQLGSANQETQYF
>TRBJ1-1|.|TRBV6-5|.
TGTGCCAGCAGTTCCGGGACAAGGAAAGAAGCTTTCTTT
CASSSGTRKEAFF
>TRBJ1-1|.|TRBV5-1|.
TGCGCCAGCAGCCGACGTAACACTGAAGCTTTCTTT
CASSRRNTEAFF
>TRBJ1-1|.|TRBV15|.
TGTGCCACCAGCAGAGCGGTAGGTTCCGCTGAAGCTTTCTTT
CATSRAVGSAEAFF
>TRBJ1-5|.|TRBV2|.
TGTGCCAGCAAGACCGACAATCAGCCCCAGCATTTT
CASKTDNQPQHF
>TRBJ2-6|.|TRBV29-1|.
TGCAGCGTTGAAAGCTCTGGGGCCAACGTCCTGACTTTC
CSVESSGANVLTF
>TRBJ2-7|.|TRBV15|.
TGTGCCACCAGCATAAGGGGGGGAAACTACGAGCAGTACTTC
CATSIRGGNYEQYF
>TRBJ1-5|.|TRBV19|.
TGTGCCAGTAGTGTATCCGGGACGGCAAATCAGCCCCAGCATTTT
CASSVSGTANQPQHF
>TRBJ2-1|TRBD1|TRBV6-5|.
TGTGCCAGCAGCGAAGACAGGGGTTACAATGAGCAGTTCTTC
CASSEDRGYNEQFF
>TRBJ1-2|.|TRBV29-1|.
TGCAGCGTTGTGGCAGGGAATGGCTACACCTTC
CSVVAGNGYTF
>TRBJ2-3|.|TRBV27|.
TGTGCCAGCAGTTTATGGTTGGGGGCGGGGACAGATACGCAATATTTT
CASSLWLGAGTDTQYF
>TRBJ1-5|TRBD1|TRBV6-5|.
TGTGCCAGCGGACAGGGGGGGGGCAATCAGCCCCAGCATTTT
CASGQGGGNQPQHF
>TRBJ1-6|TRBD1|TRBV28|.
TGTGCCAGCAGACTGACAGGGGGAAATTCACCCCTCCACTTT
CASRLTGGNSPLHF
>TRBJ1-1|.|TRBV7-7|.
TGTGCTAGCCCTCTGGGGCGAGCAATGAACACTGAAGCTTTCTTT
CASPLGRAMNTEAFF
>TRBJ2-1|TRBD2|TRBV28|.
TGTGCCAGCAGTGAGACTAGCGGGATCGGTGAGCAGTTCTTC
CASSETSGIGEQFF
>TRBJ2-3|.|TRBV18|.
TGTGCCAGCTCACCCCGGGACACTGTCACAGATACGCAGTATTTT
CASSPRDTVTDTQYF
>TRBJ2-5|.|TRBV6-6|few
TGTGCCAGCAGTCCCGGGGAGACCCAGTACTTC
CASSPGETQYF
>TRBJ1-2|.|TRBV5-1|.
TGCGCCAGCAGCTCCGACAGCACAGCCACCTATGGCTACACCTTC
CASSSDSTATYGYTF
>TRBJ1-1|.|TRBV6-6|.
TGTGCCAGCAGGGAACTTTGGGGCACTGAAGCTTTCTTT
CASRELWGTEAFF
>TRBJ2-6|.|TRBV2|.
TGTGCCAGCAGGGGGGACGGCAGGTTGGCCAACGTCCTGACTTTC
CASRGDGRLANVLTF
>TRBJ2-5|.|TRBV28|.
TGTGCCAGCAGTTTTATTAGGGGCGCTCCTGAGACCCAGTACTTC
CASSFIRGAPETQYF
>TRBJ1-3|.|TRBV5-1|.
TGCGCCAGCAGCTTGGGGGATTTTTCTGGAAACACCATATATTTT
CASSLGDFSGNTIYF
>TRBJ2-5|.|TRBV19|.
TGTGCCAGTAGTATAGTTCCGGGGGTCGGAGAGACCCAGTACTTC
CASSIVPGVGETQYF